This record covers a single T cell receptor (beta chain). Primed by a sample-barcoded 5' primer and a J-beta primer mix, a second PCR proceeded for roughly 7 to 12 cycles. In TCRdb, the 5' RACE reads were re-called with MiXCR into one record per CDR3 protein. The table lists about 780,000 distinct CDR3 sequences, roughly 26% of them singletons. In terms of origin and age, donors were healthy Caucasian individuals from Russia aged roughly 6 to 95. The sample originates from a study of blood T cells in healthy people across ages. There are 13 residues in the CDR3. V lost 4 bases to trimming and J lost 3 bases, with 8 bases between them. This sample also appeared in a second study, on T cells of mothers and their children. According to that study: At a rate of roughly 1.5 ug per 15 ul, cDNA synthesis received all of the extracted RNA. Overlap ran slightly, non-significantly higher for related than unrelated mother-child pairs.

The sequencing input was blood. J is TRBJ2-3 and V is TRBV12-3 or TRBV12-4; D remains unclear. The sequence derives from a boy younger than 18 in good health. CDR3 coding DNA: TGTGCCAGCAGTTGGGCCCTTACAGATACGCAGTATTTT. It translates to CASSWALTDTQYF.